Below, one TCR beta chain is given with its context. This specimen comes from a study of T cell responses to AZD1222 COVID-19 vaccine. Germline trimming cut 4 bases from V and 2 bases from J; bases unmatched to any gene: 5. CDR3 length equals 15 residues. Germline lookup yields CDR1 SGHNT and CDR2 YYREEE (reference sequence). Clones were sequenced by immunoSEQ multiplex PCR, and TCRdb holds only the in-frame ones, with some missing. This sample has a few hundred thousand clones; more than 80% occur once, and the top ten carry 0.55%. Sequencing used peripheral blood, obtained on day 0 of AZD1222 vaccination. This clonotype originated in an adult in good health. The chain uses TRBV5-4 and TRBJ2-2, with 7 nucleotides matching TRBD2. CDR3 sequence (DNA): TGTGCCAGCAGCGTTCGCGGGGGTAACACCGGGGAGCTGTTTTTT. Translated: CASSVRGGNTGELFF. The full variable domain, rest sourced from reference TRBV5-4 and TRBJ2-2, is ETGVTQSPTHLIKTRGQQVTLRCSSQSGHNTVSWYQQALGQGPQFIFQYYREEENGRGNFPPRFSGLQFPNYSSELNVNALELDDSALYLCASSVRGGNTGELFFGEGSRLTVL.